This T cell receptor (beta chain) was sequenced for a study of T cells of healthy individuals. This clonotype was counted many times. The CDR3 has 15 amino acids. Trimming stripped 5 bases from V and 0 bases from J, with 11 bases between. Germline CDR1 MNHNS, CDR2 SASEGT. TCRdb called the 5' RACE reads again in MiXCR, with one record for every CDR3 protein. This sample has tens of thousands of distinct CDR3 sequences, with approximately 5.4% found just once. This receptor was identified in a female donor in good health. The genes are TRBV6-1 and TRBJ1-5, with D perhaps matching TRBD1 (6 bases). Here the CDR3 DNA reads TGTGCCAGCAGTCGGGGACAACATAGCAATCAGCCCCAGCATTTT. Protein: CASSRGQHSNQPQHF.